Below, one T cell receptor beta chain is given with its context. Assay used: immunoSEQ multiplex PCR; TCRdb lists only in-frame clones, some missing. The data contain about 74,000 clones, 84% of them singletons. The sample belongs to a study of blood T cell repertoires in COVID-19. Study in general: The study drew acute and convalescent COVID-19 samples from the United States, Italy and Spain.

This CDR3 has 14 residues. The germline V gene encodes CDR1 KGHSH and CDR2 LQKENI. Trimming took 0 bases from V and 4 from J, leaving 10 bases between them. The chain recombines TRBV18 with TRBJ2-7; D perhaps matches TRBD2 (6 bases). The specimen sequenced was peripheral blood. The receptor comes from a man between 65 and 80 years old with acute or convalescent COVID-19. CDR3 DNA: TGTGCCAGCTCACCACCAACCGGGGGTTACGAGCAGTACTTC. Translated, it gives CASSPPTGGYEQYF.